The next 21 T cell receptor beta chains were all read from a single sample in a study of T cells after posttransplantation cyclophosphamide. Libraries were prepared by immunoSEQ multiplex PCR; TCRdb keeps only in-frame clonotypes and omits some of them. There are about 40,000 clones in the sample, none observed a single time. The sequenced sample consisted of PBMCs. Receptors were obtained from a man under 40 in good health and a related stem cell transplant donor.

This clone was seen many times. This chain uses TRBV5-1 with TRBJ1-5, with 7 bases fitting TRBD1. Looked up from germline, CDR1 is SGHRS and CDR2 is YFSETQ. J lost 3 bases, V lost 4 bases, and 7 bases had no gene match. The CDR3 covers 15 residues. CDR3 coding DNA: TGCGCCAGCAGCCAGACAGGGTACCCCAATCAGCCCCAGCATTTT. This codes for CASSQTGYPNQPQHF.

This clone has just a few counts. V gene TRBV9 combines with J gene TRBJ2-2; TRBD1 matches 10 bases. With 4 bases clipped from V and 6 bases from J, the junction kept 15 bases outside the gene matches. The V gene's germline CDR1 is SGDLS and CDR2 YYNGEE. This CDR3 spans 18 amino acids. The CDR3: CASSISHGTGVGPGELFF. In nucleotides, the CDR3 is TGTGCCAGCAGCATTTCCCACGGGACAGGGGTTGGTCCCGGGGAGCTGTTTTTT.

This sequence joins TRBV11-2 and TRBJ2-1, with 12 bases lining up with TRBD2. Germline CDR1 SGHAT, CDR2 FQNNGV. This CDR3 has 15 residues. The V and J ends lost 4 bases and 9 bases, in that order; junction bases with no gene match: 7. The CDR3 bases are TGTGCCAGCAGCTCCAGGACTAGCGGGGAAATTGAGCAGTTCTTC. This gives the protein CASSSRTSGEIEQFF.

This clone was seen only a few times. The rearrangement joins TRBV18 to TRBJ2-5; 9 bases align to TRBD2. This CDR3 has 17 amino acids. With 6 bases clipped from V and 4 bases from J, the junction kept 15 bases outside the gene matches. Looked up from germline, CDR1 is KGHSH and CDR2 is LQKENI. CDR3 bases: TGTGCCAGCTCCCCCAGGCTTGCTAGCGGGGTTGGAGAGACCCAGTACTTC. Residues: CASSPRLASGVGETQYF.

This clone was observed at least ten times. The V call is TRBV14, the J call TRBJ2-3; TRBD1 might be the D (5 bases). V lost 1 base, J lost 1 base, and 12 bases lay in between. Germline V gene lookup returns CDR1 SGHDN and CDR2 FVKESK. This CDR3 region has 16 residues. The CDR3: CASSQVRVVRTDTQYF. CDR3 DNA: TGTGCCAGCAGCCAAGTCAGGGTGGTCCGCACAGATACGCAGTATTTT.

The sample holds a few counts of this clone. The rearrangement links TRBV25-1 to TRBJ2-3; D might be TRBD1 (5 bases). The CDR3 sequence is 15 residues long. Germline CDR1 reads MGHDK; CDR2 reads SYGVNS. The V end was cut by 3 bases, the J end by 4 bases, with 14 bases between. The CDR3 sequence: CASSDTRDPSDTQYF. CDR3 coding DNA: TGTGCCAGCAGTGATACCAGGGATCCCTCAGATACGCAGTATTTT. Supplemented by reference TRBV25-1 and TRBJ2-3, the full variable domain reads EADIYQTPRYLVIGTGKKITLECSQTMGHDKMYWYQQDPGMELHLIHYSYGVNSTEKGDLSSESTVSRIRTEHFPLTLESARPSHTSQYLCASSDTRDPSDTQYFGPGTRLTVL.

In this sample, this clone turned up many times. J is TRBJ1-5 and V is TRBV14; TRBD1 agrees at 7 bases. V lost 6 bases to trimming and J lost 4 bases; unmatched junction nucleotides: 6. The CDR3 sequence is 14 residues long. CDR1 and CDR2 (germline): SGHDN, FVKESK. The CDR3 protein is CASSHRGWNQPQHF. CDR3 DNA sequence: TGTGCCAGCAGTCACAGGGGCTGGAATCAGCCCCAGCATTTT.

This clone was recorded at least ten times. This chain uses TRBV19 with TRBJ2-7; possibly TRBD1 for D (6 bases). This CDR3 spans 16 amino acids. V shed 1 base and J shed 0 bases, with 13 bases lying between them. The V gene's germline CDR1 is LNHDA and CDR2 SQIVND (reference sequence). In DNA, the CDR3 is TGTGCCAGTAGTATAGGATCAGGGGCCTACTCCTACGAGCAGTACTTC. The encoded protein is CASSIGSGAYSYEQYF.

This clone was found many times. This chain links TRBV18 with TRBJ1-1, with D hard to call. V lost 5 bases to trimming and J lost 4 bases, with 11 bases between them. The CDR3 contains 13 residues. Germline CDR1 and CDR2: KGHSH and LQKENI. CDR3 residues: CASSAGPLTEAFF. DNA for the CDR3: TGTGCCAGCTCAGCGGGCCCCCTCACTGAAGCTTTCTTT.

This clone showed up just a few times. The V and J genes are TRBV11-3 and TRBJ2-3; possibly TRBD2 for D (5 bases). Germline CDR1 SGHNT, CDR2 YENEEA. The CDR3 spans 14 residues. Deletions cut 5 bases from V and 2 bases from J, with 11 bases between. The CDR3 DNA reads as TGTGCCAGCAGCCTATCGGGGATCACAGATACGCAGTATTTT. Protein sequence: CASSLSGITDTQYF. Full variable domain (remainder filled in from reference TRBV11-3 and TRBJ2-3): EAGVVQSPRYKIIEKKQPVAFWCNPISGHNTLYWYLQNLGQGPELLIRYENEEAVDDSQLPKDRFSAERLKGVDSTLKIQPAELGDSAVYLCASSLSGITDTQYFGPGTRLTVL.

This clone was recorded many times. J is TRBJ2-2 and V is TRBV19; TRBD1 matches at 10 bases. Germline CDR1 reads LNHDA; CDR2 reads SQIVND (reference sequence). This CDR3 has 16 amino acids. V was clipped by 4 bases and J by 4 bases; unmatched bases: 6. CDR3 region: CASSRRTGGFTGELFF. In DNA, the CDR3 is TGTGCCAGTAGTAGGAGGACAGGGGGTTTCACCGGGGAGCTGTTTTTT.

This clone was counted many times. This chain connects TRBV5-1 to TRBJ1-6; 10 bases fit TRBD1. With 4 bases clipped from V and 1 base from J, the junction kept 8 bases outside the gene matches. CDR3 length equals 18 residues. Germline assignment: CDR1 SGHRS and CDR2 YFSETQ. The CDR3 protein is CASSGGTGVASYNSPLHF. Written as DNA, the CDR3 is TGCGCCAGCAGCGGTGGGACAGGGGTTGCTTCCTATAATTCACCCCTCCACTTT.

This clone has more than one count but fewer than ten. The chain links TRBV24-1 to TRBJ2-2; TRBD2 agrees at 9 bases. This CDR3 is built from 19 residues. V was clipped by 1 base and J by 4 bases; unmatched bases: 12. The germline gives CDR1 KGHDR, CDR2 SFDVKD. The CDR3 bases are TGTGCCACCAGTGATTTAAGATTCGGACGGCGGGGGGGCACCGGGGAGCTGTTTTTT. Protein sequence: CATSDLRFGRRGGTGELFF.

The chain links TRBV7-2 to TRBJ1-5; D gene ambiguous. V lost 4 bases to trimming and J lost 2 bases, with 18 bases between them. Germline V gene data show CDR1 as SGHTA and CDR2 as FQGNSA. The CDR3 sequence is 17 residues long. In DNA form, the CDR3 reads TGTGCCAGCAGCTCGTCGGCGACTCCCCGGCGCAATCAGCCCCAGCATTTT. Amino acid sequence: CASSSSATPRRNQPQHF.

This clone occurred many times. CDR3 sequence reads: CASSYGQGDQPQHF. CDR3 sequence (DNA): TGTGCCAGCAGCTACGGACAGGGAGATCAGCCCCAGCATTTT. The rearrangement links TRBV7-9 to TRBJ1-5; 8 bases align to TRBD1. The V and J ends lost 4 bases and 5 bases, in that order; junction bases with no gene match: 4. Germline V gene lookup returns CDR1 SEHNR and CDR2 FQNEAQ (reference sequence). This CDR3 is built from 14 residues.

This clone was counted a few times. The chain is built from TRBV7-9 and TRBJ1-2; 12 bases fit TRBD1. Germline V gene lookup returns CDR1 SEHNR and CDR2 FQNEAQ (reference sequence). The CDR3 is made up of 17 amino acids. V shed 2 bases and J 2 bases; nucleotides not matched to a gene: 6. CDR3 residues: CASSLMGTGGANYGYTF. In DNA form, the CDR3 reads TGTGCCAGCAGCTTAATGGGGACAGGGGGCGCCAACTATGGCTACACCTTC.

In its sample, this clone was seen many times. The chain employs TRBV7-9 and TRBJ2-3; 11 bases are a match to TRBD2. J lost 2 bases, V lost 5 bases, and 6 bases had no gene match. Per germline, CDR1 SEHNR and CDR2 FQNEAQ (reference sequence). This CDR3 has 16 residues. For the CDR3, the DNA is TGTGCCAGCAGCCCACTAGCGGGGGCTCTCACAGATACGCAGTATTTT. Translating gives CASSPLAGALTDTQYF.

This clone was seen repeatedly, ten times or more. The chain combines TRBV7-9 with TRBJ2-1; 12 nucleotides match TRBD2. The CDR3 runs to 17 residues. CDR1 is SEHNR and CDR2 is FQNEAQ in the germline V gene (reference sequence). Germline trimming cut 4 bases from V and 4 bases from J; bases unmatched to any gene: 8. The DNA for the CDR3 is TGTGCCAGCAGCTCCGGACTAGCGGGGAACCCTTACAATGAGCAGTTCTTC. It translates to CASSSGLAGNPYNEQFF.

This clone was seen many times. V is TRBV12-3 or TRBV12-4 and J is TRBJ2-2, with 7 positions matching TRBD1. Losses at the gene ends were 3 bases for V and 11 bases for J; bases not matched to a gene: 9. The CDR3 is made up of 14 amino acids. Written as DNA, the CDR3 is TGTGCCAGCAGTTTGAGACAGGGACCGGTTGAGCTGTTTTTT. Translated: CASSLRQGPVELFF.

This clone was detected many times. This sequence joins TRBV7-2 and TRBJ1-4; TRBD1 matches at 7 bases. Germline CDR1 is SGHTA and CDR2 is FQGNSA. The J segment lost 5 bases and the V segment lost 3 bases, leaving 3 bases of the junction unmatched. CDR3 size: 14 residues. CDR3 DNA sequence: TGTGCCAGCAGCTTGGCACAGGGGAATGAAAAACTGTTTTTT. Protein: CASSLAQGNEKLFF. The whole variable domain, filled in from reference TRBV7-2 and TRBJ1-4, reads GAGVSQSPSNKVTEKGKDVELRCDPISGHTALYWYRQSLGQGLEFLIYFQGNSAPDKSGLPSDRFSAERTGGSVSTLTIQRTQQEDSAVYLCASSLAQGNEKLFFGSGTQLSVL.

The gene calls are TRBV11-2 and TRBJ2-1; D unclear. This CDR3 contains 16 residues. V lost 0 bases and J 2 bases, leaving 11 bases between the germline ends. Per germline, CDR1 SGHAT and CDR2 FQNNGV. The CDR3, as DNA: TGTGCCAGCAGCTTAGAAGACAACCCCGCCTACAATGAGCAGTTCTTC. Translation gives CASSLEDNPAYNEQFF. The variable domain in full, with the rest retrieved from reference TRBV11-2 and TRBJ2-1, is EAGVAQSPRYKIIEKRQSVAFWCNPISGHATLYWYQQILGQGPKLLIQFQNNGVVDDSQLPKDRFSAERLKGVDSTLKIQPAKLEDSAVYLCASSLEDNPAYNEQFFGPGTRLTVL.